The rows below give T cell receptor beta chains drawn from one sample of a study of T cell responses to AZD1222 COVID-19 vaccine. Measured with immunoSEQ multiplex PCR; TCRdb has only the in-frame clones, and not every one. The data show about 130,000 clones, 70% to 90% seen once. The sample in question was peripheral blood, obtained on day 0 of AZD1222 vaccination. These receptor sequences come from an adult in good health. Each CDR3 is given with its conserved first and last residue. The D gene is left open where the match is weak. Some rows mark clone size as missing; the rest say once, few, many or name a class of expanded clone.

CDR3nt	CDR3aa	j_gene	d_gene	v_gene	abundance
TGTGCTAGCAGCTTAGGCCAGGCGAACACAGATACGCAGTATTTT	CASSLGQANTDTQYF	TRBJ2-3	NA	TRBV7-7	NA
TGCAGCGTCTCCGGGACTAGCGGGGGGGGCACAGATACGCAGTATTTT	CSVSGTSGGGTDTQYF	TRBJ2-3	TRBD2	TRBV29-1	NA
TGTGCCATCAACAGGGAAGCGTCTGGAAACACCATATATTTT	CAINREASGNTIYF	TRBJ1-3	NA	TRBV2	NA
TGTGCCAGCAGTTTGGATTCACCCCTCCACTTT	CASSLDSPLHF	TRBJ1-6	NA	TRBV12-3/TRBV12-4	once
TGTGCCAGCAGTCTAGTTGGGGGGAACTATGGCTACACCTTC	CASSLVGGNYGYTF	TRBJ1-2	NA	TRBV27	few
TGTGCCAGTAAATCGCTAGCGGGAGGTGATGAGCAGTTCTTC	CASKSLAGGDEQFF	TRBJ2-1	TRBD2	TRBV19	NA
TGCGCCAGCAGCCAATGGACTAGCGGGAGGACCGACTCCTACGAGCAGTACTTC	CASSQWTSGRTDSYEQYF	TRBJ2-7	TRBD2	TRBV4-3	once
TGCGCCAGCAGCTTGGAGGGCCGAGGAGAGACCCAGTACTTC	CASSLEGRGETQYF	TRBJ2-5	NA	TRBV5-1	NA
TGCGCCAGCAGCCAAGACAGACGTGAGCAGTTCTTC	CASSQDRREQFF	TRBJ2-1	NA	TRBV4-3	many
TGCAGCGTGCCGACAGGGGTTAGTCTAGGAGGCTACACCTTC	CSVPTGVSLGGYTF	TRBJ1-2	TRBD1	TRBV29-1	NA
TGCGCCAGCAGCTTGGAAAAAAGGAGCTCCGGCAGAAACTACGAGCAGTACTTC	CASSLEKRSSGRNYEQYF	TRBJ2-7	NA	TRBV5-1	NA
TGTGCCAGCAGCCCCAAGCCTGCCCGGCCTTACGAGCAGTACTTC	CASSPKPARPYEQYF	TRBJ2-7	NA	TRBV7-9	NA
TGTGCCAGCAGTTTTCCGACAGGCGGAACGGAGACCCAGTACTTC	CASSFPTGGTETQYF	TRBJ2-5	NA	TRBV28	NA
TGTGCCAGCAGTCGGGGCAGGGGCGAGTACGAGCAGTACTTC	CASSRGRGEYEQYF	TRBJ2-7	NA	TRBV27	once
TGCAGTGCCAACAGGAGAATGGGAGCTTTCTTT	CSANRRMGAFF	TRBJ1-1	NA	TRBV20-1	NA
TGTGCCAGCAGACAAGATGGCTACACCTTC	CASRQDGYTF	TRBJ1-2	NA	TRBV2	NA
TGCAGCGTGCGGGGTTCGGGGGAGACCCAGTACTTC	CSVRGSGETQYF	TRBJ2-5	NA	TRBV29-1	NA
TGTGCCAGCAGCGACGACAGGGGATTCGAAGCTTTCTTT	CASSDDRGFEAFF	TRBJ1-1	TRBD1	TRBV5-4	NA
TGTGCCAGCAGCTTAGTGGCACGGACCTATGGCTACACCTTC	CASSLVARTYGYTF	TRBJ1-2	NA	TRBV7-2	NA
TGTGCCAGCAGTTTCACAGTGAACACTGAAGCTTTCTTT	CASSFTVNTEAFF	TRBJ1-1	NA	TRBV7-2	NA
TGTGCCAGTAGCCCTACAGGGGACCGCTCCTACGAGCAGTACTTC	CASSPTGDRSYEQYF	TRBJ2-7	TRBD1	TRBV19	NA
TGTGCCATCTTGGACAGGGGTACTCAGCCCCAGCATTTT	CAILDRGTQPQHF	TRBJ1-5	TRBD1	TRBV6-5	NA
TGTGCCTGGAGTCTTGGACAGGGGTACACAGATACGCAGTATTTT	CAWSLGQGYTDTQYF	TRBJ2-3	TRBD1	TRBV30	NA
TGCGCCAGCAGCTTGACAGGGGAAGAGCAGTACTTC	CASSLTGEEQYF	TRBJ2-7	TRBD1	TRBV5-1	NA
TGTGCCAGCAGTATCGGGACTGAAGCTTTCTTT	CASSIGTEAFF	TRBJ1-1	NA	TRBV11-2	NA
TGTGCCAGCTCACTGGGACAGGGGGGGAATCAGCCCCAGCATTTT	CASSLGQGGNQPQHF	TRBJ1-5	TRBD1	TRBV18	few